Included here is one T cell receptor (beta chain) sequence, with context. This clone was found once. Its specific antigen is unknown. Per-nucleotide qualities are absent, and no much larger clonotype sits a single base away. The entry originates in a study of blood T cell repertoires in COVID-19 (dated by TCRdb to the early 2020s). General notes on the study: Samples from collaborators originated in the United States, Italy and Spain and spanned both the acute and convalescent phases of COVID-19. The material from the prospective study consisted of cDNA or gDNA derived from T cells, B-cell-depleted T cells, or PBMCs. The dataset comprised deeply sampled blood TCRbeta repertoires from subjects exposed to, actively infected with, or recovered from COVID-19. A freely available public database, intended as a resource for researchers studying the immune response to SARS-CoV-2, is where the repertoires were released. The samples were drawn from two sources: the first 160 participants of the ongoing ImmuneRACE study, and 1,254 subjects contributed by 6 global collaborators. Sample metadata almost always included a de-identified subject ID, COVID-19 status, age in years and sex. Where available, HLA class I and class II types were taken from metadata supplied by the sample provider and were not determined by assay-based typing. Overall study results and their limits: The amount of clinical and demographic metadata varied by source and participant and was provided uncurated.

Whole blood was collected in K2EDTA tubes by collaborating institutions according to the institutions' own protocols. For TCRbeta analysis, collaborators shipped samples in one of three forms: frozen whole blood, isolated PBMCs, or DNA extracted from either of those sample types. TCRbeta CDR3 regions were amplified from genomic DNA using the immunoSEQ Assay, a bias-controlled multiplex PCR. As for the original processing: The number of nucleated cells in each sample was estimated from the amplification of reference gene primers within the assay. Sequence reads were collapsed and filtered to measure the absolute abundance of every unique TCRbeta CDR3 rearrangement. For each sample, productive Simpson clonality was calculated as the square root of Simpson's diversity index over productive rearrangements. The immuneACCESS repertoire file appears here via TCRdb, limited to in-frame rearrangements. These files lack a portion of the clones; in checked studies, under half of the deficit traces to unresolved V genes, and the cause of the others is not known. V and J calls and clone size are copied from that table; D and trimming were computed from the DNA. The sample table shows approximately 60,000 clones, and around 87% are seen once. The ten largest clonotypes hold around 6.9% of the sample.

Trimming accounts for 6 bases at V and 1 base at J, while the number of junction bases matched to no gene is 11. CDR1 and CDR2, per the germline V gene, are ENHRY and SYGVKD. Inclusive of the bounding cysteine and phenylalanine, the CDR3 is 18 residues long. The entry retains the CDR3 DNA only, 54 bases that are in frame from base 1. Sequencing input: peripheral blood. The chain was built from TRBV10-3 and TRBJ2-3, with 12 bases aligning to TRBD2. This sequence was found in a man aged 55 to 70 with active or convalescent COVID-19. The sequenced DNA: TGTGCCATCAGGAGACTAGCGGGAGATTCGGGGGGCACAGATACGCAGTATTTT. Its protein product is CAIRRLAGDSGGTDTQYF.